This record covers a single T cell receptor (beta chain). What it recognizes is unknown. The V gene's germline CDR1 is LGHDT and CDR2 YNNKEL (reference sequence). V shed 0 bases and J shed 5 bases, with 7 bases lying between them. CDR3 length equals 13 residues. This sample was taken from a study of CD8 T cells in Susac syndrome. Findings and limits, study-wide: The study's TCR sequencing and HLA analysis covered a relatively small number of individuals, and the study acknowledged this.

The T cells that were sequenced for TCR beta were CD8+ and CD4+ cells from blood. The RNA, about 0.45 to 1 ug, was put through reverse transcription using random hexamers. Across 54 Vbeta and 13 Jbeta, TCR beta CDR3 was amplified with immunoSEQ multiplex PCR. TCRdb independently ran MiXCR on the immunoSEQ multiplex PCR reads; one entry per CDR3 protein. The sample lists under 150,000 distinct CDR3 sequences; around nine tenths were seen once. Sample: CD8+ T cells from PBMCs. V is TRBV3-1 and J is TRBJ2-5, with D hard to call. This TCR was sampled from a human donor with multiple sclerosis. CDR3 region: CASSQDLSETQYF. The CDR3 DNA reads TGTGCCAGCAGCCAAGATCTATCGGAGACCCAGTACTTC.